These 15 T cell receptor beta chains were all obtained from the same sample, sequenced in a study of cytomegalovirus exposure and HLA in healthy donors. The method was immunoSEQ multiplex PCR; TCRdb's version includes in-frame clones alone and lacks a portion of them. The sample holds 200,000 to 250,000 clones, just over 90% seen once. The sequencing input was PBMCs. The receptor source for this set is a woman under 30 in good health and CMV-seronegative.

J is TRBJ2-3 and V is TRBV28; perhaps TRBD1 as D (6 bases). The CDR3 loop spans 15 amino acids. The V end was cut by 6 bases, the J end by 2 bases, with 15 bases between. Germline V gene lookup returns CDR1 MDHEN and CDR2 SYDVKM. CDR3 loop: CASRLDSSVTDTQYF. The CDR3 region has the DNA TGTGCCAGCAGGTTGGACAGCAGCGTCACAGATACGCAGTATTTT. The variable domain in full, completed from reference TRBV28 and TRBJ2-3, reads DVKVTQSSRYLVKRTGEKVFLECVQDMDHENMFWYRQDPGLGLRLIYFSYDVKMKEKGDIPEGYSVSREKKERFSLILESASTNQTSMYLCASRLDSSVTDTQYFGPGTRLTVL.

This sequence joins TRBV5-1 and TRBJ2-2, with D maybe TRBD2 (6 bases). Germline V gene lookup returns CDR1 SGHRS and CDR2 YFSETQ. This CDR3 has 17 amino acids. The V end lost 1 base, the J end lost 4 bases, and 17 bases lay between the germline ends. CDR3 sequence (DNA): TGCGCCAGCAGCTTGAACACCGGGGCAGCGGGCACCGGGGAGCTGTTTTTT. Translating it yields CASSLNTGAAGTGELFF.

The chain carries TRBV27 and TRBJ2-3; TRBD2 matches 12 bases. Trimming took 2 bases from V and 4 from J; bases not matched to a gene: 7. The CDR3 covers 17 residues. Germline V lookup: CDR1 MNHEY, CDR2 SMNVEV (reference sequence). The chain's CDR3 is CASSLRTSGVPPDTQYF. As DNA, the CDR3 is TGTGCCAGCAGTTTAAGGACTAGCGGGGTCCCCCCAGATACGCAGTATTTT.

The chain employs TRBV27 and TRBJ2-4, with 15 positions matching TRBD2. From germline, CDR1 is MNHEY and CDR2 SMNVEV (reference sequence). V dropped 7 bases and J dropped 7; count of bases not matched to a gene: 8. CDR3 length: 16 residues. The CDR3: CASTGLAGGSWNIQYF. DNA for the CDR3: TGTGCCAGCACCGGACTAGCGGGGGGGTCGTGGAACATTCAGTACTTC.

The J gene is TRBJ1-1, the V gene TRBV30; possible D gene TRBD1, 5 bases. The V end was cut by 3 bases, the J end by 5 bases, with 19 bases between. This CDR3 is 15 amino acids long. CDR1 and CDR2 (germline): GTSNPN, SVGIG (reference sequence). The CDR3 protein is CAWSPKWAGHTEAFF. CDR3 in DNA: TGTGCCTGGAGCCCCAAATGGGCAGGGCATACTGAAGCTTTCTTT.

The chain couples TRBV28 to TRBJ2-7; 11 positions match TRBD1. CDR3 length: 14 amino acids. Germline V gene data show CDR1 as MDHEN and CDR2 as SYDVKM. Losses at the gene ends were 7 bases for V and 6 bases for J; bases not matched to a gene: 8. The CDR3 protein is CASITGTGGSEQYF. The CDR3 DNA follows: TGTGCCAGCATCACCGGGACAGGGGGGTCCGAGCAGTACTTC.

V and J are TRBV27 and TRBJ1-3, with D maybe TRBD1 (5 bases). The CDR3 has 16 residues. Between the trimmed V and J ends, which lost 5 bases and 0 bases, there was a span of 14 bases. CDR1 is MNHEY, CDR2 SMNVEV, per germline (reference sequence). CDR3 sequence: CASSPLDISSGNTIYF. The DNA for the CDR3 is TGTGCCAGCAGTCCTTTGGACATCAGCTCTGGAAACACCATATATTTT.

This chain uses TRBV28 with TRBJ2-2; 9 positions match TRBD2. The CDR3 loop spans 18 amino acids. With 6 bases clipped from V and 2 bases from J, the junction kept 13 bases outside the gene matches. CDR1 is MDHEN, CDR2 SYDVKM, per germline. The CDR3 DNA follows: TGTGCCAGCAGACCTACGGGGCTAGCGGGGAAAAACACCGGGGAGCTGTTTTTT. This codes for CASRPTGLAGKNTGELFF.

The rearrangement joins TRBV13 to TRBJ1-1; tentative D call: TRBD1 (5 bases). CDR3 length equals 15 residues. The ends were cut back, 4 bases at V and 0 bases at J, with 12 bases in the middle. CDR1 is PRHDT and CDR2 is FYEKMQ in the germline V gene (reference sequence). DNA of the CDR3: TGTGCCAGCAGCTACGGGACTGTTTTGAACACTGAAGCTTTCTTT. It encodes CASSYGTVLNTEAFF.

CDR3 sequence: CASSLEGGLAGDNEQFF. In DNA, the CDR3 is TGCGCCAGCAGCTTGGAGGGGGGACTAGCGGGAGACAATGAGCAGTTCTTC. This chain uses TRBV5-1 with TRBJ2-1, with 14 nucleotides matching TRBD2. CDR1 is SGHRS, CDR2 YFSETQ, per germline. Germline trimming cut 0 bases from V and 5 bases from J; bases unmatched to any gene: 4. The CDR3 has 17 residues.

In this sample, this clone turned up once. The chain links TRBV20-1 to TRBJ2-5; D is uncertain. V was trimmed by 2 bases and J by 2 bases, leaving 3 bases between them. Germline V gives CDR1 DFQATT, CDR2 SNEGSKA (reference sequence). This CDR3 has 11 residues. The CDR3 is CSARIQETQYF. CDR3 nucleotides: TGCAGTGCTAGAATACAAGAGACCCAGTACTTC.

The V and J genes are TRBV7-2 and TRBJ2-1, with 14 bases matching TRBD2. CDR1 SGHTA and CDR2 FQGNSA come from the germline V gene. The CDR3 contains 18 residues. Germline trimming cut 1 base from V and 3 bases from J; bases unmatched to any gene: 5. CDR3 loop: CASSLVGTSGRGYNEQFF. The CDR3 DNA follows: TGTGCCAGCAGCTTAGTAGGGACTAGCGGGAGAGGCTACAATGAGCAGTTCTTC.

This chain links TRBV11-3 with TRBJ1-6, with 10 nucleotides matching TRBD1. The CDR3 loop spans 18 amino acids. After removal of 5 bases from V and 9 bases from J, the junction contained 16 bases not matched to a gene. The germline gives CDR1 SGHNT, CDR2 YENEEA. The CDR3 protein is CASSVRKVGTGDSSPLHF. The CDR3 DNA reads TGTGCCAGCAGCGTCCGTAAGGTCGGGACAGGGGACAGTTCACCCCTCCACTTT. The full variable domain, in which reference TRBV11-3 and TRBJ1-6 provide the parts outside the CDR3, is EAGVVQSPRYKIIEKKQPVAFWCNPISGHNTLYWYLQNLGQGPELLIRYENEEAVDDSQLPKDRFSAERLKGVDSTLKIQPAELGDSAVYLCASSVRKVGTGDSSPLHFGNGTRLTVT.

This clone was observed a single time. The genes are TRBV4-1 and TRBJ1-1; 7 bases match TRBD1. Germline V lookup: CDR1 MGHRA, CDR2 YSYEKL. After removal of 3 bases from V and 3 bases from J, the junction contained 7 bases not matched to a gene. The CDR3 sequence is 15 residues long. The CDR3 here is CASSQWDSRYTEAFF. CDR3 coding DNA: TGCGCCAGCAGCCAGTGGGACAGCCGATACACTGAAGCTTTCTTT.

This clone was counted only a few times. V usage is TRBV19 and J usage is TRBJ1-2; D is perhaps TRBD1 (5 bases). The CDR3 spans 14 residues. With 1 base removed from V and 3 bases from J, the gap between germline ends came to 9 bases. Germline V gives CDR1 LNHDA, CDR2 SQIVND (reference sequence). The CDR3 reads CASSIGQQDYGYTF. CDR3 nucleotides: TGTGCCAGTAGTATAGGACAGCAAGACTATGGCTACACCTTC.